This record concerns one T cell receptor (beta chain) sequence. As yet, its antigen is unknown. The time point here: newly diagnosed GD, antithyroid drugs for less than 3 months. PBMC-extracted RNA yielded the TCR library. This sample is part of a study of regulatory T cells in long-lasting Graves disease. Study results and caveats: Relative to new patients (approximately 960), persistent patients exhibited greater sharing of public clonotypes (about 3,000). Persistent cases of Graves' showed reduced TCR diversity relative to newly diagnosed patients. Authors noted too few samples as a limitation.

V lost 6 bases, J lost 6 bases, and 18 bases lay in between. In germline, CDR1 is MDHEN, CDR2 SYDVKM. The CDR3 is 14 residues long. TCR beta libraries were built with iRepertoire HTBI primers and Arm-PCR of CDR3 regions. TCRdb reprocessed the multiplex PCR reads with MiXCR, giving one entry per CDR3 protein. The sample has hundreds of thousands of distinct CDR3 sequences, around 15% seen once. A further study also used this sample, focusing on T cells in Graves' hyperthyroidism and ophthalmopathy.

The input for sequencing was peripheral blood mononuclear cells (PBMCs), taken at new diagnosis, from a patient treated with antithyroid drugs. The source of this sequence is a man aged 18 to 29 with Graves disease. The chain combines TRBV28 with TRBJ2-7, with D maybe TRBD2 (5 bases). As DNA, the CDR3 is TGTGCCAGCAGACCGGGATTCCAGGTCGTCGAGCAGTACTTC. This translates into CASRPGFQVVEQYF. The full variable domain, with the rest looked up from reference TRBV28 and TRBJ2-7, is DVKVTQSSRYLVKRTGEKVFLECVQDMDHENMFWYRQDPGLGLRLIYFSYDVKMKEKGDIPEGYSVSREKKERFSLILESASTNQTSMYLCASRPGFQVVEQYFGPGTRLTVT.